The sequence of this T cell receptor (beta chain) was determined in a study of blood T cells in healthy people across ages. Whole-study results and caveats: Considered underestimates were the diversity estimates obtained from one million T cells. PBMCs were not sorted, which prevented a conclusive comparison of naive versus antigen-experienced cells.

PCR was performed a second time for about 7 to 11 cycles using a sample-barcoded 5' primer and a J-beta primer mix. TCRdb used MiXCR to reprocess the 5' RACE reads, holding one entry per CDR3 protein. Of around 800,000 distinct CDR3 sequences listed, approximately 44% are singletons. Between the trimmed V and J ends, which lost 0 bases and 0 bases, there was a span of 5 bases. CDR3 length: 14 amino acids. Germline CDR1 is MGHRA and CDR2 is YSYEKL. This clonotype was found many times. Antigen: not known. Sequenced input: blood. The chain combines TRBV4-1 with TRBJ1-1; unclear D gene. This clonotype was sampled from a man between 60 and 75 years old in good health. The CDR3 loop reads CASSQERLNTEAFF. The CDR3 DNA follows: TGCGCCAGCAGCCAAGAAAGATTGAACACTGAAGCTTTCTTT.